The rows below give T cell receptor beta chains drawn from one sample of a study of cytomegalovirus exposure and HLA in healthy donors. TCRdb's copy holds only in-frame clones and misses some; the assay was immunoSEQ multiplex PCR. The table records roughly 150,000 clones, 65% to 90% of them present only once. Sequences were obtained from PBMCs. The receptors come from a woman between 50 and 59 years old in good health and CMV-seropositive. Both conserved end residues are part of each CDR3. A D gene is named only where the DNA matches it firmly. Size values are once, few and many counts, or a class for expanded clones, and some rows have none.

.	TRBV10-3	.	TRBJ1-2	CAMTTEANYGYTF	TGTGCCATGACGACCGAGGCTAACTATGGCTACACCTTC
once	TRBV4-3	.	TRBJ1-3	CASSQGVTGDTIYF	TGCGCCAGCAGCCAAGGGGTTACCGGGGACACCATATATTTT
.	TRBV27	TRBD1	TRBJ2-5	CASSSGQGAGEQYF	TGTGCCAGCAGTTCTGGACAGGGGGCTGGGGAGCAGTACTTC
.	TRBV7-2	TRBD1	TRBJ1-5	CASSLRQGLDQPQHF	TGTGCCAGCAGCTTACGACAGGGGTTGGACCAGCCCCAGCATTTT
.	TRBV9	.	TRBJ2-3	CASSVGGGLIADTQYF	TGTGCCAGCAGCGTAGGGGGGGGCCTAATCGCAGATACGCAGTATTTT
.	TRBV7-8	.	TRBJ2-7	CASSSGLEIFYEQYF	TGTGCCAGCAGCTCGGGACTGGAGATCTTCTACGAGCAGTACTTC
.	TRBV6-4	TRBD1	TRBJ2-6	CASSPQGASGANVLTF	TGTGCCAGCAGCCCACAGGGGGCTTCCGGGGCCAACGTCCTGACTTTC
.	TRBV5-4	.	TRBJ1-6	CASRPGEVLSPLHF	TGTGCCAGCAGACCCGGAGAGGTCCTATCACCCCTCCACTTT
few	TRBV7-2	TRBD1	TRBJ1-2	CASSHGTGGLGYGYTF	TGTGCCAGCAGCCATGGGACAGGGGGATTGGGCTATGGCTACACCTTC
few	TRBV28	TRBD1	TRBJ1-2	CASNNGQGPYGYTF	TGTGCCAGCAACAATGGACAGGGGCCCTATGGCTACACCTTC
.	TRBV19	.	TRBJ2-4	CATRKETGESKNIQYF	TGTGCCACCAGGAAGGAGACGGGGGAATCCAAAAACATTCAGTACTTC
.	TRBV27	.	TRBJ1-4	CASSTTASTNEKLFF	TGTGCCAGCAGTACGACAGCTTCAACTAATGAAAAACTGTTTTTT
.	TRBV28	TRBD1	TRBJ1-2	CASSVTGSHYYGYTF	TGTGCCAGCAGTGTGACAGGGAGCCACTACTATGGCTACACCTTC
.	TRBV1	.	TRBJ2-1	CTSSQVERGGINEQFF	TGCACCAGCAGCCAAGTCGAGCGGGGGGGCATAAATGAGCAGTTCTTC
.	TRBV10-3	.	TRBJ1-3	CASGGTSSGNTIYF	TGTGCCTCTGGCGGGACCTCCTCTGGAAACACCATATATTTT
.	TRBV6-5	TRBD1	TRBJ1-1	CATGGEGAGTEAFF	TGTGCCACCGGGGGCGAGGGGGCTGGCACTGAAGCTTTCTTT
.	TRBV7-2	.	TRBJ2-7	CASSSPRRGLSYEQYF	TGTGCCAGCAGCTCCCCTCGGCGGGGACTCTCCTACGAGCAGTACTTC
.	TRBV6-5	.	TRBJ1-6	CASRIQNSPLHF	TGTGCCAGCAGGATACAGAATTCACCCCTCCACTTT
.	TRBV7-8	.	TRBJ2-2	CASSPYRVGTGELFF	TGTGCCAGCAGCCCCTACAGGGTCGGCACCGGGGAGCTGTTTTTT
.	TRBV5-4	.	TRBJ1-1	CASSLGAAGAGEAFF	TGTGCCAGCAGCTTGGGGGCGGCAGGGGCAGGTGAAGCTTTCTTT
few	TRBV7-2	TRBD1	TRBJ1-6	CASSSQGQGTPLHF	TGTGCCAGCAGTTCACAGGGGCAAGGGACACCCCTCCACTTT
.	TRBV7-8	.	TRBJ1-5	CASSLSTVLLNHQPQHF	TGTGCCAGCAGCTTATCTACAGTTCTCCTAAATCATCAGCCCCAGCATTTT
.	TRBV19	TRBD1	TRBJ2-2	CASSIDRQGTGELFF	TGTGCCAGTAGTATAGACAGACAGGGCACCGGGGAGCTGTTTTTT
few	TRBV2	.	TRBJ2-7	CASSARSSNGGEQYF	TGTGCCAGCAGTGCGAGAAGTAGCAATGGTGGGGAGCAGTACTTC
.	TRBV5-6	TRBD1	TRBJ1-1	CASSSAPGQGLEAFF	TGTGCCAGCAGCTCTGCCCCGGGACAGGGGTTGGAAGCTTTCTTT
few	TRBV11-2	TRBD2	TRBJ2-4	CASSFSSGVFKNIQYF	TGTGCCAGCAGCTTCTCTAGCGGGGTCTTCAAAAACATTCAGTACTTC
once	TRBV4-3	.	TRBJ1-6	CASSQDNRANSPLHF	TGCGCCAGCAGCCAAGATAACAGGGCAAATTCACCCCTCCACTTT
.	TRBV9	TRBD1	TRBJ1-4	CASSPGLDRGRVTNEKLFF	TGTGCCAGCAGCCCCGGTCTGGACAGGGGGCGCGTTACTAATGAAAAACTGTTTTTT
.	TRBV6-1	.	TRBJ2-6	CASLFPGTGANVLTF	TGTGCCAGCCTCTTCCCAGGGACTGGGGCCAACGTCCTGACTTTC
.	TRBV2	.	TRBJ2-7	CASSESGVGEQYF	TGTGCCAGCAGTGAATCAGGGGTGGGCGAGCAGTACTTC
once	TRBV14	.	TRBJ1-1	CASSQVRGNTEAFF	TGTGCCAGCAGCCAAGTTAGGGGTAACACTGAAGCTTTCTTT
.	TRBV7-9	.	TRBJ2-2	CASSPNSGGELFF	TGTGCCAGCAGCCCAAATAGTGGCGGGGAGCTGTTTTTT
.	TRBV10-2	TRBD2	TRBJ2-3	CASSGLAGGPETSTDTQYF	TGCGCCAGCAGCGGACTAGCGGGGGGACCAGAAACTAGCACAGATACGCAGTATTTT
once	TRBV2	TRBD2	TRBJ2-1	CASSALLAGGYNEQFF	TGTGCCAGCAGTGCATTACTAGCGGGGGGGTACAATGAGCAGTTCTTC
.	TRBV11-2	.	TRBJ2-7	CASSRRGDTYEQYF	TGTGCCAGCAGTCGGCGGGGCGACACCTACGAGCAGTACTTC
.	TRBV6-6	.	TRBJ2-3	CASIRQVFGDTQYF	TGTGCCAGCATCAGACAGGTGTTCGGGGATACGCAGTATTTT
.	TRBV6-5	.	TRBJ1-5	CASRDSANQPQHF	TGTGCCAGCAGGGACAGTGCCAATCAGCCCCAGCATTTT
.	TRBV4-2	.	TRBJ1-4	CASSQDREGRKLFF	TGTGCCAGCAGCCAAGATAGGGAAGGGAGAAAACTGTTTTTT
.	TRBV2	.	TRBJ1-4	CASSVRTSNEKLFF	TGTGCCAGCAGTGTGAGGACAAGCAATGAAAAACTGTTTTTT
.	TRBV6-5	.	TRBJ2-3	CASSYPLSDTQYF	TGTGCCAGCAGTTACCCACTTTCAGATACGCAGTATTTT
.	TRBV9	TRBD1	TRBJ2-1	CASQGTGGKDEQFF	TGTGCCAGTCAAGGGACAGGGGGCAAGGATGAGCAGTTCTTC
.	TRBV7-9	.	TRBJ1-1	CSSSLYGGSGRDRDTEAFF	TGTTCCAGCAGCTTATATGGGGGGTCGGGCAGGGATAGGGACACTGAAGCTTTCTTT
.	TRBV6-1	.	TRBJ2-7	CASSEGGLYYEQYF	TGTGCCAGCAGTGAAGGGGGACTGTACTACGAGCAGTACTTC
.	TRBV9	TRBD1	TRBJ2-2	CASRPTGVDTGELFF	TGTGCCAGCAGACCGACAGGGGTGGACACCGGGGAGCTGTTTTTT
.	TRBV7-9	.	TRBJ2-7	CASSLERLEQYF	TGTGCCAGCAGCTTAGAGAGGCTAGAGCAGTACTTC
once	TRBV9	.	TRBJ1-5	CASSEGYSNQPQHF	TGTGCCAGCAGCGAGGGGTATAGCAATCAGCCCCAGCATTTT
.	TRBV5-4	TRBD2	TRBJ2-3	CASSALAGGTDTQYF	TGTGCCAGCAGCGCCCTAGCGGGGGGCACAGATACGCAGTATTTT
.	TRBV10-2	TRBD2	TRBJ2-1	CASSPGARGLGWDNEQFF	TGCGCCAGCAGTCCAGGAGCCCGGGGACTAGGATGGGACAATGAGCAGTTCTTC
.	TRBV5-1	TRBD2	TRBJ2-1	CASSLKGGGPSSYNEQFF	TGCGCCAGCAGCTTGAAAGGCGGGGGGCCTAGCTCCTACAATGAGCAGTTCTTC
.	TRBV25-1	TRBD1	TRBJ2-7	CASSELGQGPYEQYF	TGTGCCAGCAGTGAATTAGGACAGGGCCCCTACGAGCAGTACTTC
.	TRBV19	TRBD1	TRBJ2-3	CASSTDRAVVDTQYF	TGTGCCAGTAGTACTGACAGGGCCGTTGTAGATACGCAGTATTTT
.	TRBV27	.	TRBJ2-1	CASSRPGDREQFF	TGTGCCAGCAGTAGGCCAGGCGATCGTGAGCAGTTCTTC
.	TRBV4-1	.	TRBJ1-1	CASSQGTSNTEAFF	TGCGCCAGCAGCCAAGGGACTTCGAACACTGAAGCTTTCTTT
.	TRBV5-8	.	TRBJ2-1	CASSLGSRVGVNEQFF	TGTGCCAGCAGCTTGGGGTCCCGCGTCGGGGTCAATGAGCAGTTCTTC
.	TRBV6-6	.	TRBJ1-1	CAGYSPQRNTEAFF	TGTGCCGGATATTCCCCTCAGCGCAACACTGAAGCTTTCTTT
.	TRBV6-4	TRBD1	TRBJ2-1	CASSKSGTGGDEQFF	TGTGCCAGCAGTAAATCCGGGACAGGGGGCGATGAGCAGTTCTTC
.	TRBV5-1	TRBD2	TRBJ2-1	CASSARTSGEGNEQFF	TGCGCCAGCAGCGCCCGGACTAGCGGGGAGGGCAATGAGCAGTTCTTC
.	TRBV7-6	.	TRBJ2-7	CASSLESQGLGEQYF	TGTGCCAGCAGCTTAGAGTCCCAGGGTCTGGGGGAGCAGTACTTC
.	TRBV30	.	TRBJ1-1	CAWSVPGYEAFF	TGTGCCTGGAGTGTACCAGGGTATGAAGCTTTCTTT